Presented here are 11 T cell receptor beta chains from one specimen sequenced in a study of post-analysis software for immune sequencing data. Their specific antigens are unknown. Findings and caveats of the study: Comparison of patients with controls showed roughly five TRBV segments more frequent in patients, TRBV5-6, TRBV5-1 and TRBV20-1 among them.

The TCR beta cDNA libraries carried unique molecular identifiers. TCRdb redid the calling of the PCR reads with MiXCR, one entry per CDR3 protein. The table records 750,000 to 950,000 distinct CDR3 sequences, approximately 53% of them present only once. Sequencing used blood. The origin of the receptors is a girl aged 5-17 years with multiple sclerosis.

The chain employs TRBV7-9 and TRBJ2-1; TRBD2 aligns across 11 bases. Germline values: CDR1 SEHNR, CDR2 FQNEAQ (reference sequence). This CDR3 region has 15 residues. J gave up 6 bases and V 5 bases, and 6 bases lay outside the gene matches. The CDR3 coding sequence is TGTGCCAGCAGCCCTCCCGGGACTAGCGGCAATGAGCAGTTCTTC. Encoded protein: CASSPPGTSGNEQFF.

Only a few counts were recorded for this clonotype. V gene TRBV6-5 combines with J gene TRBJ2-7, with 8 nucleotides matching TRBD2. The better agreement between TRBJ2-5 and the DNA end casts doubt on the J call. The CDR3 spans 15 residues. Germline V gene lookup returns CDR1 MNHEY and CDR2 SVGAGI. The CDR3 coding sequence is TGTGCCAGCAGAAAACCGGGACTAGTTTCGGAGACCCAGTACTTC. Amino acid sequence: CASRKPGLVSETQYF.

This clonotype has more than one count but fewer than ten. The CDR3 DNA reads as TGTGCTAGTGTCACAGGGGTCGGCTACACCTTC. Its translation is CASVTGVGYTF. This rearrangement joins TRBV12-5 to TRBJ1-2; TRBD1 agrees at 7 bases. Germline CDR1 and CDR2: LGHNT and FRNRAP. The CDR3 runs 11 residues. With V trimmed by 7 bases and J by 8 bases, 4 bases remained unmatched.

This chain connects TRBV7-8 to TRBJ2-1, with 10 bases lining up with TRBD1. J gave up 4 bases and V 2 bases, and 17 bases lay outside the gene matches. This CDR3 contains 20 residues. Germline V gene data show CDR1 as SGHVS and CDR2 as FQNEAQ. DNA for the CDR3: TGTGCCAGCAGCTTATTCCCATGGCCTTCGGGGGACAGGGGATACAATGAGCAGTTCTTC. It is translated as CASSLFPWPSGDRGYNEQFF.

The V gene is TRBV5-6, the J gene TRBJ1-5; 7 bases align to TRBD1. Germline V CDR1 and CDR2: SGHDT, YYEEEE. This CDR3 spans 13 amino acids. J was trimmed by 4 bases and V by 6 bases; bases with no gene match: 4. CDR3 loop: CASNIRGNQPQHF. CDR3 coding DNA: TGTGCCAGCAATATCAGGGGGAATCAGCCCCAGCATTTT.

A few counts support this clonotype. Germline and junction disagree at one end, which may indicate a read error. This chain connects TRBV5-5 to TRBJ1-5; 7 bases map to TRBD1. CDR3 length: 15 residues. CDR1 and CDR2 (germline): SGHKS, YYEKEE (reference sequence). The CDR3 spells CASSLEGASNQPQHF. The CDR3 DNA reads TGTGCCAGCAGTTTGGAGGGGGCAAGCAATCAGCCCCAGCATTTT.

The rearrangement links TRBV7-6 to TRBJ1-4, with TRBD1 matching 7 bases. There are 15 residues in the CDR3. Germline values: CDR1 SGHVS, CDR2 FNYEAQ. V lost 5 bases, J lost 5 bases, and 8 bases stayed unmatched. CDR3 DNA sequence: TGTGCCAGCAGCAAAGACAGGGTGAAGAATGAAAAACTGTTTTTT. It is translated as CASSKDRVKNEKLFF.

This clonotype has just one count. V usage is TRBV15 and J usage is TRBJ2-6; perhaps TRBD2 as D (6 bases). The CDR3 consists of 15 residues. With 9 bases removed from V and 0 bases from J, the gap between germline ends came to 12 bases. Germline values: CDR1 LNHNV, CDR2 YYDKDF (reference sequence). The CDR3 nucleotides are TGTGCCACAAAACGAGCGGGCTCTGGGGCCAACGTCCTGACTTTC. Its translation is CATKRAGSGANVLTF.

This chain links TRBV12-5 with TRBJ2-4; perhaps TRBD1 as D (6 bases). Per germline, CDR1 LGHNT and CDR2 FRNRAP. Trimming removed 0 bases at V and 0 bases at J, with 6 bases between. The CDR3 is made up of 15 amino acids. Here the CDR3 reads CASGLVGGAKNIQYF. The DNA for the CDR3 is TGTGCTAGTGGTTTGGTAGGGGGAGCCAAAAACATTCAGTACTTC.

This rearrangement joins TRBV10-2 to TRBJ2-7; 8 nucleotides line up with TRBD2. Germline V gene sequence: CDR1 WSHSY, CDR2 SAAADI. The CDR3 is made up of 14 amino acids. With V trimmed by 7 bases and J by 3 bases, 8 bases remained unmatched. The CDR3 DNA reads TGCGCCAGCACCAACGGGGGGGGTTTCTACGAGCAGTACTTC. Translated, it gives CASTNGGGFYEQYF.

A few counts support this clonotype. The rearrangement links TRBV4-1 to TRBJ2-3, with D unclear. The V end was cut by 0 bases, the J end by 1 base, with 8 bases between. CDR3 length: 15 residues. In germline, CDR1 is MGHRA, CDR2 YSYEKL. The CDR3, as DNA: TGCGCCAGCAGCCAAGAGAGGAGCCGCACAGATACGCAGTATTTT. Translating gives CASSQERSRTDTQYF.